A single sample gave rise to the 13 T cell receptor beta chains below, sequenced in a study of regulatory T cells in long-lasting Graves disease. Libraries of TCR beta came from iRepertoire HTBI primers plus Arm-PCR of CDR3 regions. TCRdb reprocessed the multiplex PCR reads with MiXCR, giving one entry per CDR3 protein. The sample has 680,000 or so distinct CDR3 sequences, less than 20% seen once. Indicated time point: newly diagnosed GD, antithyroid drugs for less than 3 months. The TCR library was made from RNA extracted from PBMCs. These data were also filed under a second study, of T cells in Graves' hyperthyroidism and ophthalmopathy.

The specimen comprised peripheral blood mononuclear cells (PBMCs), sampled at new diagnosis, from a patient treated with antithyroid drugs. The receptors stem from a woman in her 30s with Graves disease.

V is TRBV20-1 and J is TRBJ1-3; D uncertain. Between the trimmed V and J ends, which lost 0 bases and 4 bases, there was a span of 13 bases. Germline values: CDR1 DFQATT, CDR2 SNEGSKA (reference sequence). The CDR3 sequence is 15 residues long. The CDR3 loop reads CSARDAGLPGNTIYF. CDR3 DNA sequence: TGCAGTGCTAGAGATGCCGGACTGCCGGGAAACACCATATATTTT.

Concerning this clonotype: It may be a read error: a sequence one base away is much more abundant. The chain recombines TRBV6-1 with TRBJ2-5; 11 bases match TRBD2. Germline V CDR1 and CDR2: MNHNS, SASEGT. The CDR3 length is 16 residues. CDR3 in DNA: TGTGCCAGCAGCCCTCCACTAGCGGGAGCCCAAGAGGCCCAGTACTTC. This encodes CASSPPLAGAQEAQYF.

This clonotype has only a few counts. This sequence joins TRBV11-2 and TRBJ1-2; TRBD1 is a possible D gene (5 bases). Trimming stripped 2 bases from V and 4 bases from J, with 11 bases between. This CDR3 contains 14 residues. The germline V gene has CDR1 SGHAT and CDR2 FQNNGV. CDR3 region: CASSLRDGVYGYTF. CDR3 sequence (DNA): TGTGCCAGCAGCTTACGGGACGGGGTCTATGGCTACACCTTC. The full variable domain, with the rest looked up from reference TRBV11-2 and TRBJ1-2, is EAGVAQSPRYKIIEKRQSVAFWCNPISGHATLYWYQQILGQGPKLLIQFQNNGVVDDSQLPKDRFSAERLKGVDSTLKIQPAKLEDSAVYLCASSLRDGVYGYTFGSGTRLTVV.

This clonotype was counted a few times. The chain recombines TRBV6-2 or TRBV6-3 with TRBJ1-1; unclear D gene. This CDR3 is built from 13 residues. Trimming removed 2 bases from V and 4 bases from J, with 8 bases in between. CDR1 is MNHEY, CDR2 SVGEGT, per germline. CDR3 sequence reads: CASSYPQATEAFF. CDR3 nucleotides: TGTGCCAGCAGTTACCCTCAGGCCACTGAAGCTTTCTTT.

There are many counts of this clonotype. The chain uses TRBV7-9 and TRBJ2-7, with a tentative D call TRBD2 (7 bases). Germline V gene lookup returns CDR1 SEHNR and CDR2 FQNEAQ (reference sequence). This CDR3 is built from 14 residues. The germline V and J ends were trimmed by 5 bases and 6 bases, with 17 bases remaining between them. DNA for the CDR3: TGTGCCAGCAGCCAAATCGGGGGGCACGCCGAGCAGTACTTC. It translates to CASSQIGGHAEQYF.

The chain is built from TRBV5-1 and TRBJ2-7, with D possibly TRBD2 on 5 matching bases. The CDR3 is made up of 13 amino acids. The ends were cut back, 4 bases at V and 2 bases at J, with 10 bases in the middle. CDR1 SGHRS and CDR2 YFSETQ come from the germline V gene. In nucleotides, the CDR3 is TGCGCCAGCAGCCCGGACTTTACCTACGAGCAGTACTTC. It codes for CASSPDFTYEQYF.

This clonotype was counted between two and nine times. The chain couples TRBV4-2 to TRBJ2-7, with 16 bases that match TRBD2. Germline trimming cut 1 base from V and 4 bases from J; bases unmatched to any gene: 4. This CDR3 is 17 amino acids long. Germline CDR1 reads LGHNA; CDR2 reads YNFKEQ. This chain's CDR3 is CASSQVSGLAGGYEQYF. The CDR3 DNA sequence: TGTGCCAGCAGCCAAGTGTCGGGACTAGCGGGAGGGTACGAGCAGTACTTC.

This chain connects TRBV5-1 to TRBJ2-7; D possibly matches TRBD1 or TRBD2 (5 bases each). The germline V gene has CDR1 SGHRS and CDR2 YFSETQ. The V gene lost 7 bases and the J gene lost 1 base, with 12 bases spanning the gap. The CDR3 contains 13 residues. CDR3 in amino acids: CASVGTTSYEQYF. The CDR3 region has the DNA TGCGCCAGCGTCGGGACGACGTCCTACGAGCAGTACTTC.

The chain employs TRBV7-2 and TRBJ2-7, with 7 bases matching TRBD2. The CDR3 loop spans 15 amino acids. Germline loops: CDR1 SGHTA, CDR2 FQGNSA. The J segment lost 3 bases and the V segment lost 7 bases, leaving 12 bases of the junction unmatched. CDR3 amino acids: CASTDGLVAGYEQYF. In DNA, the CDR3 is TGTGCCAGCACCGACGGACTAGTTGCCGGCTACGAGCAGTACTTC.

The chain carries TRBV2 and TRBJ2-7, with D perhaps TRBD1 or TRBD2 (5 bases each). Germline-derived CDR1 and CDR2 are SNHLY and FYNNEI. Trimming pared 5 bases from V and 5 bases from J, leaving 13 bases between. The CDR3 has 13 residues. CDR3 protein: CASSSGPYHEQYF. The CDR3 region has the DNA TGTGCCAGCAGTTCGGGACCCTACCACGAGCAGTACTTC.

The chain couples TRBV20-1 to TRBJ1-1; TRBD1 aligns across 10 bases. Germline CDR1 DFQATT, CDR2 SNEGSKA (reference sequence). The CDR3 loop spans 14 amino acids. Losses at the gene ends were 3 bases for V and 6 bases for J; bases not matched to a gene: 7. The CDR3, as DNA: TGCAGTGCTAGGGTAGGGACAGGGGTGCCTGAAGCTTTCTTT. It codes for CSARVGTGVPEAFF.

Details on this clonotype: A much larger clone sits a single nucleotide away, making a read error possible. The CDR3, as DNA: TGTGCCAGCAGCTTATCGGGGATACCTGAAGCTCTCTTT. Encoded protein: CASSLSGIPEALF. This sequence joins TRBV7-9 and TRBJ1-1; D is uncertain. This CDR3 contains 13 residues. The germline CDR1 and CDR2 sequences are SEHNR and FQNEAQ (reference sequence). Full variable domain (rest looked up from reference TRBV7-9 and TRBJ1-1): DTGVSQNPRHKITKRGQNVTFRCDPISEHNRLYWYRQTLGQGPEFLTYFQNEAQLEKSRLLSDRFSAERPKGSFSTLEIQRTEQGDSAMYLCASSLSGIPEALFGQGTRLTVV.

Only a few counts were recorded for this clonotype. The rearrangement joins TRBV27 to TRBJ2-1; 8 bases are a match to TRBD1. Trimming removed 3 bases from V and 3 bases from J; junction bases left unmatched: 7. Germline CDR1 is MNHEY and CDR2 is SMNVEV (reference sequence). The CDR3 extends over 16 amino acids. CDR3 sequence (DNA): TGTGCCAGCAGTTTTTCCGGACAGGGAATCTACAATGAGCAGTTCTTC. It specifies CASSFSGQGIYNEQFF.